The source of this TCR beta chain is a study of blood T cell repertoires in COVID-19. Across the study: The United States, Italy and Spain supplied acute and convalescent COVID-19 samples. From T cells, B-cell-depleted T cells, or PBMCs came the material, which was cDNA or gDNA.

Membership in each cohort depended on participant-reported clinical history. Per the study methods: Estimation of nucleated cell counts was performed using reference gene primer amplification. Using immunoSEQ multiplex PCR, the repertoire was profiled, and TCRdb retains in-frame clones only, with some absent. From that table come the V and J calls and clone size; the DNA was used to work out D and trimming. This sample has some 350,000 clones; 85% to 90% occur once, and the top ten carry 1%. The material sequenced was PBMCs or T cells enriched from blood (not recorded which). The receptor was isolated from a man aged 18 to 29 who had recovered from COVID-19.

The chain's CDR3 is CASSLGPEAFF. CDR3 sequence (DNA): TGTGCCAGCAGCTTGGGGCCTGAAGCTTTCTTT. This chain links TRBV5-6 with TRBJ1-1; D gene uncertain. Trimming removed 0 bases at V and 6 bases at J, with 3 bases between. Germline V gene sequence: CDR1 SGHDT, CDR2 YYEEEE. The CDR3 length is 11 residues.